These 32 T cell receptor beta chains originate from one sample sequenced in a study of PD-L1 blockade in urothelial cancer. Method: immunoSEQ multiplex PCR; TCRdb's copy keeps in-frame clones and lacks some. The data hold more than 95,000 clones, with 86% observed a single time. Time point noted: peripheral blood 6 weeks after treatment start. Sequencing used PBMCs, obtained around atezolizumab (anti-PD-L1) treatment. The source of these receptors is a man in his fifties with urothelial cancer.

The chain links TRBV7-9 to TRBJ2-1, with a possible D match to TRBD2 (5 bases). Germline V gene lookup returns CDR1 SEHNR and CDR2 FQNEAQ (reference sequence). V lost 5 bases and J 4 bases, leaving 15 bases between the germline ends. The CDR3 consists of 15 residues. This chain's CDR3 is CASSRGGPSYNEQFF. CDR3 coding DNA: TGTGCCAGCAGCCGGGGTGGACCTTCGTACAATGAGCAGTTCTTC.

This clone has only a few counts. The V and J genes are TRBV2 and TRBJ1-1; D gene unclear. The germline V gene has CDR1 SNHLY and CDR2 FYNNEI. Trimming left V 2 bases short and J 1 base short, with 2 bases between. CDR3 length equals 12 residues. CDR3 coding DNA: TGTGCCAGCAGTGAACAGAACACTGAAGCTTTCTTT. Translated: CASSEQNTEAFF.

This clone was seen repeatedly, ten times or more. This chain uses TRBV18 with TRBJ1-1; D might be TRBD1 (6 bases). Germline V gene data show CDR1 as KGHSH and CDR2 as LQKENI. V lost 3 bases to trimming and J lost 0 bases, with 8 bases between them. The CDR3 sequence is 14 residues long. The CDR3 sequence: CASSPAGVNTEAFF. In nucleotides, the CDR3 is TGTGCCAGCTCACCGGCAGGGGTGAACACTGAAGCTTTCTTT.

The CDR3 here is CASSGSGNYNEQFF. The CDR3 DNA sequence: TGTGCCAGCAGTGGTAGCGGAAACTACAATGAGCAGTTCTTC. The chain is built from TRBV9 and TRBJ2-1; D is possibly TRBD2 (6 bases). This CDR3 comprises 14 residues. The germline V gene encodes CDR1 SGDLS and CDR2 YYNGEE. The V end lost 5 bases, the J end lost 3 bases, and 12 bases lay between the germline ends.

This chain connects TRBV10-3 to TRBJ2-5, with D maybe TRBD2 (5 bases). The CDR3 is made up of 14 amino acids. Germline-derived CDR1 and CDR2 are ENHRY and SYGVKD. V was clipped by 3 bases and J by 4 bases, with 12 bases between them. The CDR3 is CAISDGVLVETQYF. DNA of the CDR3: TGTGCCATCAGTGACGGGGTGCTGGTAGAGACCCAGTACTTC.

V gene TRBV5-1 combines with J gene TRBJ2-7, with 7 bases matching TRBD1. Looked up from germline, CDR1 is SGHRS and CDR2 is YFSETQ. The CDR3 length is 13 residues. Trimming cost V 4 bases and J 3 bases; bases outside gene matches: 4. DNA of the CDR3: TGCGCCAGCAGCCCCTCAGGGGGCTACGAGCAGTACTTC. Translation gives CASSPSGGYEQYF.

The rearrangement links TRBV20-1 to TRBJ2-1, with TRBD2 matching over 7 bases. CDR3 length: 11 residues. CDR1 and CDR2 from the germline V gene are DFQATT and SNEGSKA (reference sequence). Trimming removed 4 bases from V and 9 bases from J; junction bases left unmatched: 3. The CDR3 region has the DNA TGCAGTGCTAAGAGCGGGGTTGAGCAGTTCTTC. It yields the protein CSAKSGVEQFF.

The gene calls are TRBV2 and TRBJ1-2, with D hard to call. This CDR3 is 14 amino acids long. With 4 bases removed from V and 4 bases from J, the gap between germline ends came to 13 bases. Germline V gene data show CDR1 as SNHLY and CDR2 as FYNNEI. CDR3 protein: CASSGALMFYGYTF. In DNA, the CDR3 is TGTGCCAGCAGTGGAGCGTTAATGTTCTATGGCTACACCTTC.

The CDR3 spells CASSLMGLKEFF. For the CDR3, the DNA is TGTGCCAGCAGCCTCATGGGCCTAAAAGAATTCTTC. The rearrangement joins TRBV12-1 to TRBJ2-1; the D call in the table, TRBD1, was not verified against the DNA. TRBV12-1 is a pseudogene segment. This CDR3 is 12 amino acids long.

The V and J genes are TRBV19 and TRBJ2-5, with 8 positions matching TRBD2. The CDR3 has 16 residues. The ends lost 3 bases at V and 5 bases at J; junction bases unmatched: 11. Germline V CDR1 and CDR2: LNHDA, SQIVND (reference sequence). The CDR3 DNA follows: TGTGCCAGTAGTATTCGCCGACTAGCGAGGGGGGAGACCCAGTACTTC. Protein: CASSIRRLARGETQYF.

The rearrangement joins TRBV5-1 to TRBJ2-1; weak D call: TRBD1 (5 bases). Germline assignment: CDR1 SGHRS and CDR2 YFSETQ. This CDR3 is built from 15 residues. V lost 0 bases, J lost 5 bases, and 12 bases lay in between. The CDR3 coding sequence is TGCGCCAGCAGCTTGGGGGGCAGGAATAACAATGAGCAGTTCTTC. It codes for CASSLGGRNNNEQFF. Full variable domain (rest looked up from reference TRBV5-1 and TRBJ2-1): KAGVTQTPRYLIKTRGQQVTLSCSPISGHRSVSWYQQTPGQGLQFLFEYFSETQRNKGNFPGRFSGRQFSNSRSEMNVSTLELGDSALYLCASSLGGRNNNEQFFGPGTRLTVL.

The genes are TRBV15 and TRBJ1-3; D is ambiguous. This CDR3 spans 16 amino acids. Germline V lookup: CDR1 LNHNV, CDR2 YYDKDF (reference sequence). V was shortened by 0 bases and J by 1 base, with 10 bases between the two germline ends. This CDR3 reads CATSRDLAGSGNTIYF. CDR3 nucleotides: TGTGCCACCAGCAGAGATTTGGCGGGGTCTGGAAACACCATATATTTT.

This chain's CDR3 is CASSDLYASNTGELFF. Written as DNA, the CDR3 is TGTGCCAGCAGTGATCTATACGCAAGCAACACCGGGGAGCTGTTTTTT. The V call is TRBV25-1, the J call TRBJ2-2; no reliable D call. The V end was cut by 3 bases, the J end by 2 bases, with 13 bases between. The CDR3 spans 16 residues. Germline CDR1 reads MGHDK; CDR2 reads SYGVNS.

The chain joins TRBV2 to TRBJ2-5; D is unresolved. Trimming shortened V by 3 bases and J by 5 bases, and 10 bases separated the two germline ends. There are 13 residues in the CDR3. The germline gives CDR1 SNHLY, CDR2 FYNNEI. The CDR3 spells CASSDYYSETQYF. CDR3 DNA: TGTGCCAGCAGTGATTACTACTCCGAGACCCAGTACTTC.

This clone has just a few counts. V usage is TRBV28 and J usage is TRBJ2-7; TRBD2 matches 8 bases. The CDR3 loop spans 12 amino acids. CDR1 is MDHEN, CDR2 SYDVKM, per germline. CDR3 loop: CVHSGSSYEQYF. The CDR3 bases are TGTGTTCACAGCGGGAGTTCCTACGAGCAGTACTTC.

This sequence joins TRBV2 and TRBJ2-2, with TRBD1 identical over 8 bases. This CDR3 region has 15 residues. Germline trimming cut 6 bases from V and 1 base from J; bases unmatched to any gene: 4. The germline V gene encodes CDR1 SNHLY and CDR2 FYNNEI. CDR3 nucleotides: TGTGCCAGCAGCAGGGGGACAGGGAACACCGGGGAGCTGTTTTTT. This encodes CASSRGTGNTGELFF.

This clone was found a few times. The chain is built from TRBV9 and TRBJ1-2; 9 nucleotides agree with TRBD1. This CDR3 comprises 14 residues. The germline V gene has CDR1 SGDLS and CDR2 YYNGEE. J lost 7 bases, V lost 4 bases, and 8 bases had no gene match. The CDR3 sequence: CASSSRTGEGGYTF. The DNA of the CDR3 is TGTGCCAGCAGCTCACGGACAGGGGAGGGTGGCTACACCTTC. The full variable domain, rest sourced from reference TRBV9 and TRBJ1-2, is DSGVTQTPKHLITATGQRVTLRCSPRSGDLSVYWYQQSLDQGLQFLIQYYNGEERAKGNILERFSAQQFPDLHSELNLSSLELGDSALYFCASSSRTGEGGYTFGSGTRLTVV.

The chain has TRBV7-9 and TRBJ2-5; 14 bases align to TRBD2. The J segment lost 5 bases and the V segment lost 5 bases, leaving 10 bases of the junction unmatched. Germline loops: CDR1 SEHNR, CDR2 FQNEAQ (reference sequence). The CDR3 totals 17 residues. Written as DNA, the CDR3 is TGTGCCAGCAGCCCGGGGACTAGCGGGAGTTTGGTGGAGACCCAGTACTTC. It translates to CASSPGTSGSLVETQYF.

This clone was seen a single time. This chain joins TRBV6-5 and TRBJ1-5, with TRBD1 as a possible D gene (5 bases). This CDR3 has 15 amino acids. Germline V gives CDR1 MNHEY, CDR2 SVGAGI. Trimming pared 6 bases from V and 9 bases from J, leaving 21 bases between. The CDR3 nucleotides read TGTGCCAGCAGCCCACGGTCGGGGGTTGGGATGCCCCAGCATTTT. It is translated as CASSPRSGVGMPQHF.

The CDR3 DNA is TGTGCCAGCAGCACGGAGAGAAGGTACGCCGGGGAGCTGTTTTTT. This codes for CASSTERRYAGELFF. The chain employs TRBV5-4 and TRBJ2-2; no clear D. Per the germline V gene, CDR1 is SGHNT and CDR2 is YYREEE (reference sequence). Between the trimmed V and J ends, which lost 4 bases and 6 bases, there was a span of 16 bases. This CDR3 spans 15 amino acids.

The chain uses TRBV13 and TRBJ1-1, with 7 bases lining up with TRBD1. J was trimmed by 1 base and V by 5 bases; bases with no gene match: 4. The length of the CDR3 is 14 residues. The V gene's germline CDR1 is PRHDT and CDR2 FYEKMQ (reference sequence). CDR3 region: CASSPRGTNTEAFF. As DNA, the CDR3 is TGTGCCAGCAGCCCCAGGGGGACGAACACTGAAGCTTTCTTT. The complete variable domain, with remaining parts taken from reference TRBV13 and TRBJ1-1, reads AAGVIQSPRHLIKEKRETATLKCYPIPRHDTVYWYQQGPGQDPQFLISFYEKMQSDKGSIPDRFSAQQFSDYHSELNMSSLELGDSALYFCASSPRGTNTEAFFGQGTRLTVV.

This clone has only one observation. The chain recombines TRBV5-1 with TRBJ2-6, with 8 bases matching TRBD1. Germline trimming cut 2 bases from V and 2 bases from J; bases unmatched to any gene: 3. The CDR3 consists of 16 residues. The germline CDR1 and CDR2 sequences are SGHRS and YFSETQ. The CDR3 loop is CASSLSTGAGANVLTF. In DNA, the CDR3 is TGCGCCAGCAGCTTATCGACAGGGGCTGGGGCCAACGTCCTGACTTTC.

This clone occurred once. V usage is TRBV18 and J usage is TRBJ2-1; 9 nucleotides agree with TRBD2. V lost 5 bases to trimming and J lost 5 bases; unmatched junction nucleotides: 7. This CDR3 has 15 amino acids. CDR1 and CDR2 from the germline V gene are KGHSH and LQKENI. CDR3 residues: CASSGMGLADNEQFF. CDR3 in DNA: TGTGCCAGCTCAGGTATGGGACTAGCCGACAATGAGCAGTTCTTC.

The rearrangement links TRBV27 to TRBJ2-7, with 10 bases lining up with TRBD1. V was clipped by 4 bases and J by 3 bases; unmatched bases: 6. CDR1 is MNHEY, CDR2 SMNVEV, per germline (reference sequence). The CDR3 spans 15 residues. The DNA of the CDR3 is TGTGCCAGCAGTTCCCCGGGACAGGGGCTCTACGAGCAGTACTTC. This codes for CASSSPGQGLYEQYF.

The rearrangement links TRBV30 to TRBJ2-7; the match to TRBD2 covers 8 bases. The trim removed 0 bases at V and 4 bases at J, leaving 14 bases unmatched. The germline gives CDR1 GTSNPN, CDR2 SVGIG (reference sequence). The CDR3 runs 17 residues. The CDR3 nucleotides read TGTGCCTGGAGTGTGAGGAGTGTAGCGGGATGGGGTTACGAGCAGTACTTC. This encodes CAWSVRSVAGWGYEQYF.

The CDR3 is CASSTSRDRQPQHF. The CDR3 region has the DNA TGTGCCAGTAGTACCTCACGGGACAGACAGCCCCAGCATTTT. This chain joins TRBV19 and TRBJ1-5, with 7 nucleotides matching TRBD1. The CDR3 loop spans 14 amino acids. The V gene's germline CDR1 is LNHDA and CDR2 SQIVND (reference sequence). J gave up 7 bases and V 4 bases, and 7 bases lay outside the gene matches.

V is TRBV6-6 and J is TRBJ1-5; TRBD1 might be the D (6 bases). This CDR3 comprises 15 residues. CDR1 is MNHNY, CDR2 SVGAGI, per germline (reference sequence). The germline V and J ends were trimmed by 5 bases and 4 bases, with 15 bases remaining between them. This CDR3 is CASSHPGTTNQPQHF. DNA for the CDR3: TGTGCCAGCAGTCACCCCGGGACAACAAATCAGCCCCAGCATTTT.

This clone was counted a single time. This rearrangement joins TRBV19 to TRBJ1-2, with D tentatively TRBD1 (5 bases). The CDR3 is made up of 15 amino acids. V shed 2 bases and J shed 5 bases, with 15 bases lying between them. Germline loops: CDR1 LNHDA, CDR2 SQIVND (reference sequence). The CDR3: CASSIWPGGKYGYTF. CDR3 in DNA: TGTGCCAGTAGTATATGGCCGGGGGGGAAGTATGGCTACACCTTC.

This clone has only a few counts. As DNA, the CDR3 is TGTGCCAGCCGGCCGCGGACTAGCTCCTACGAGCAGTACTTC. Its protein is CASRPRTSSYEQYF. The rearrangement uses TRBV2 and TRBJ2-7; 7 nucleotides align to TRBD2. Looked up from germline, CDR1 is SNHLY and CDR2 is FYNNEI. V shed 8 bases, J shed 0 bases, and the junction held 7 bases outside the gene matches. CDR3 length: 14 amino acids.

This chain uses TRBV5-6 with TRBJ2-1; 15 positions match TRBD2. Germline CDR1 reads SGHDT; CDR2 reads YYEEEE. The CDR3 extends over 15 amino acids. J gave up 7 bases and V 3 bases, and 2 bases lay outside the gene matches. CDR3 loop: CASSSGLAGGNEQFF. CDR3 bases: TGTGCCAGCAGCTCCGGACTAGCGGGAGGGAATGAGCAGTTCTTC. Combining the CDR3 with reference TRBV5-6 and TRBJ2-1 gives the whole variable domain DAGVTQSPTHLIKTRGQQVTLRCSPKSGHDTVSWYQQALGQGPQFIFQYYEEEERQRGNFPDRFSGHQFPNYSSELNVNALLLGDSALYLCASSSGLAGGNEQFFGPGTRLTVL.

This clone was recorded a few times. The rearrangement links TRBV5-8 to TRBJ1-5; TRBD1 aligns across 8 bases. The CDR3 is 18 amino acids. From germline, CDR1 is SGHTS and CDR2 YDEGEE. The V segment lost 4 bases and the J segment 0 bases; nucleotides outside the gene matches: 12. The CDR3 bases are TGTGCCAGCAGCCCGGGGGCAGGGGGCCGTCTTAGCAATCAGCCCCAGCATTTT. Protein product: CASSPGAGGRLSNQPQHF.

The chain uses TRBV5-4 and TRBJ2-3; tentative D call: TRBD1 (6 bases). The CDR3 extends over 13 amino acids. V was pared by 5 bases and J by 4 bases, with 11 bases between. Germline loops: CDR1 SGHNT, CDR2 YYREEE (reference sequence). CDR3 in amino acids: CASSIRGADTQYF. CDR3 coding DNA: TGTGCCAGCAGTATCAGGGGCGCAGATACGCAGTATTTT.